The rows below give T cell receptor beta chains drawn from one sample of a study of Graves' ophthalmopathy and Graves' hyperthyroidism. TCRdb re-called the multiplex PCR reads through MiXCR, storing one row per CDR3 protein. The table records 650,000 to 900,000 distinct CDR3 sequences, approximately 40% of them present only once. Sequencing was carried out using peripheral blood. All receptors come from an adult man with Graves' ophthalmopathy. CDR3s include the opening cysteine and the closing phenylalanine or tryptophan. The D gene is left open where the match is weak. Not every row has a clone size; where given, it reads once, few, many or a size class.

d_call	v_call	clone_size	j_call	cdr3_aa	cdr3_nt
.	TRBV12-3/TRBV12-4	few	TRBJ2-7	CASSPNQGGFEGQYF	TGTGCCAGCAGTCCTAATCAGGGGGGTTTCGAGGGGCAGTACTTC
.	TRBV7-9	many	TRBJ1-2	CASSSGGSDYGYTF	TGTGCCAGCAGCTCCGGGGGCAGCGACTATGGCTACACCTTC
TRBD1	TRBV20-1	few	TRBJ1-3	CSAWDRPGNTIYF	TGCAGTGCCTGGGACAGGCCTGGAAACACCATATATTTT
.	TRBV7-3	.	TRBJ2-2	CASSSGTWGGELFF	TGTGCCAGCAGCTCCGGGACGTGGGGCGGGGAGCTGTTTTTT
.	TRBV29-1	many	TRBJ2-7	CSVGLRGPTYEQYF	TGCAGCGTGGGATTGAGGGGTCCAACCTACGAGCAGTACTTC
.	TRBV10-3	few	TRBJ1-2	CASSETRGLNYGYTF	TGTGCCAGCAGTGAAACACGGGGGTTGAACTATGGCTACACCTTC
TRBD1	TRBV29-1	few	TRBJ2-2	CSVGNRGNTGELFF	TGCAGCGTTGGGAACAGGGGAAACACCGGGGAGCTGTTTTTT
TRBD1	TRBV20-1	.	TRBJ1-1	CCANSGTAREAFF	TGCTGTGCCAACTCAGGGACAGCGAGAGAAGCTTTCTTT
TRBD1	TRBV7-9	few	TRBJ1-6	CASSKTGERNSPLHF	TGTGCCAGCAGCAAGACAGGGGAGCGGAATTCACCCCTCCACTTT
.	TRBV10-3	.	TRBJ1-5	CAIRQRSNQPQHF	TGTGCCATAAGACAGCGCAGCAATCAGCCCCAGCATTTT
.	TRBV25-1	.	TRBJ2-1	CASSGRDKQGLGSNEQFF	TGTGCCAGCAGTGGGCGGGACAAGCAAGGACTAGGCTCCAATGAGCAGTTCTTC
.	TRBV10-2	once	TRBJ1-1	CASLLDRTNTEAFF	TGCGCCAGCTTACTCGACAGGACGAACACTGAAGCTTTCTTT
.	TRBV7-6	.	TRBJ1-4	CASSLAMGEKLFF	TGTGCCAGCAGCTTAGCGATGGGTGAAAAACTGTTTTTT
.	TRBV7-9	few	TRBJ2-2	CASSSGRTRLAAGELFF	TGTGCCAGCAGTTCAGGACGCACTCGGTTGGCCGCCGGGGAGCTGTTTTTT
.	TRBV25-1	.	TRBJ1-2	CASTREMGGYTF	TGTGCCAGCACCCGGGAAATGGGTGGCTACACCTTC